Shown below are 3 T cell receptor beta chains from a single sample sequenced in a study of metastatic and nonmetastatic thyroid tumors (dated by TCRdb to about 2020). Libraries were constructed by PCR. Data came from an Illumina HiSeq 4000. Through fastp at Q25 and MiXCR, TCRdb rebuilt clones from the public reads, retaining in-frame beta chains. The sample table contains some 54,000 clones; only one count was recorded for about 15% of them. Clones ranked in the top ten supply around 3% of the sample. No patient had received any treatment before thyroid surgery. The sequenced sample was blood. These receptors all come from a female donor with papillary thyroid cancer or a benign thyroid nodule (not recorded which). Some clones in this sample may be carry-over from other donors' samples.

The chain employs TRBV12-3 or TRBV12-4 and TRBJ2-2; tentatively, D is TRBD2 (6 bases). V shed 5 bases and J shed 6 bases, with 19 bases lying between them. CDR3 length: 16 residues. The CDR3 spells CASSGLSGASAGELFF. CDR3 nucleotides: TGTGCCAGCAGTGGACTATCGGGAGCCAGCGCCGGGGAGCTGTTTTTT.

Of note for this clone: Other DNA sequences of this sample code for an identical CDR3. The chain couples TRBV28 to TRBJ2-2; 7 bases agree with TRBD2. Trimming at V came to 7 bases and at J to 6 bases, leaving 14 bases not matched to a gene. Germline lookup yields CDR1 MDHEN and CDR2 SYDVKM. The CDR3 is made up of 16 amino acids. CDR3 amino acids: CASIGVGGRVSGELFF. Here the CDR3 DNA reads TGTGCCAGCATAGGGGTAGGAGGGAGGGTCTCCGGGGAGCTGTTTTTT.

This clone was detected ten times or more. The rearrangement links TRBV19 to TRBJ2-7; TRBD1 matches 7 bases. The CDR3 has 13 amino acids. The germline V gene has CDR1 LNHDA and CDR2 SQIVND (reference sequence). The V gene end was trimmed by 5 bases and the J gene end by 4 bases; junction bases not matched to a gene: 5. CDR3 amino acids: CASSPGGLYEQYF. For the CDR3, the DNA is TGTGCCAGTAGTCCAGGGGGTTTGTACGAGCAGTACTTC.